Here is one T cell receptor beta chain with its context. What this receptor recognizes is not known. Base qualities are not provided; no much larger clone lies one nucleotide away. TCRbeta CDR3 regions were amplified from genomic DNA using the immunoSEQ Assay, a bias-controlled multiplex PCR. In the paper's pipeline: The number of nucleated cells in each sample was estimated by amplification of reference gene primers within the assay. To quantify the absolute abundance of each unique TCRbeta CDR3 rearrangement, sequence reads were collapsed and filtered. For each sample, productive Simpson clonality was calculated as the square root of Simpson's diversity index over productive rearrangements. Imported from immuneACCESS, the table was reduced by TCRdb to in-frame sequences with V and J called. These copies leave out some clones; in studies compared against another copy, an unresolved V gene accounts for under half, and the cause of the remainder is not known. V and J calls and clone size follow that table, whereas D and trimming were derived from the DNA. The sample data list roughly 380,000 clones, and about 88% of these were observed just once. The ten largest clones take up under 2% of the sample.

CDR1 and CDR2, looked up from the germline V gene, are SGHTA and FQGNSA. V is pruned by 3 bases and J by 4 bases, leaving 5 bases of the junction without a gene match. The CDR3 goes from the cysteine to the phenylalanine over 14 residues. Of all the DNA, just the CDR3 is kept, 42 bases in frame from base 1. This specimen comes from a study of blood T cell repertoires in COVID-19 (TCRdb year 2020). About the study as a whole: Samples from collaborators originated in the United States, Italy and Spain and spanned both the acute and convalescent phases of COVID-19. A freely available public database, intended as a resource for researchers studying the immune response to SARS-CoV-2, is where the repertoires were released. The material from the prospective study consisted of cDNA or gDNA derived from T cells, B-cell-depleted T cells, or PBMCs. A de-identified subject ID, COVID-19 status, age in years and sex were almost always included in the sample metadata. The samples were drawn from the first 160 participants of the ongoing ImmuneRACE study and from 1,254 subjects provided by 6 global collaborators. HLA class I and class II types, where available, came from metadata supplied by the sample provider rather than from assay-based typing. The dataset comprised deeply sampled blood TCRbeta repertoires from subjects exposed to, actively infected with, or recovered from COVID-19.

What the authors observed across the whole study: The quantity of clinical and demographic metadata differed by source and by participant and was supplied without curation.

One collaborating source in Seattle enrolled patients during active infection and followed them longitudinally through the course of disease. Each collaborating institution followed its own protocols to collect whole blood in K2EDTA tubes. Collaborator samples were shipped for TCRbeta analysis as frozen whole blood, isolated PBMCs, or DNA extracted from either sample type. This clonotype originated in a woman in her 40s with COVID-19, enrolled during active disease. The sequence is built from TRBV7-2 and TRBJ2-7, and 8 bases in between align with TRBD1. The sample consisted of peripheral blood. The bases read TGTGCCAGCAGCTTGCAGGGGGCGAGGTACGAGCAGTACTTC. Its protein product is CASSLQGARYEQYF.